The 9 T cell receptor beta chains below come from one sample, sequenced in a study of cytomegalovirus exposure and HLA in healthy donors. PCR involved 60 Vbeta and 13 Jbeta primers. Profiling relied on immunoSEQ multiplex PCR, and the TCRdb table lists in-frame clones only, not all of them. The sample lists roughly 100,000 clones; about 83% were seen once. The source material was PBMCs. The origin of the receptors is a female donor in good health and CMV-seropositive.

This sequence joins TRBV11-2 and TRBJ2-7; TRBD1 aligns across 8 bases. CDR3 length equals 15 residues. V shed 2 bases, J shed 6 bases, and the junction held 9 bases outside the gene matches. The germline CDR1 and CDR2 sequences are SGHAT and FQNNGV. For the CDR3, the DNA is TGTGCCAGCAGCTTAACGGGACAGGTACGCTCCGAGCAGTACTTC. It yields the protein CASSLTGQVRSEQYF.

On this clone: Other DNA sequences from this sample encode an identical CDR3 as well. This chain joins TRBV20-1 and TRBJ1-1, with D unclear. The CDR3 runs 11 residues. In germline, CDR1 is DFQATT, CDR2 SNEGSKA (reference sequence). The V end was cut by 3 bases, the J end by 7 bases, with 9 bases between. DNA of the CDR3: TGCAGTGCTAGGACGGGTGTTGAAGCTTTCTTT. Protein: CSARTGVEAFF.

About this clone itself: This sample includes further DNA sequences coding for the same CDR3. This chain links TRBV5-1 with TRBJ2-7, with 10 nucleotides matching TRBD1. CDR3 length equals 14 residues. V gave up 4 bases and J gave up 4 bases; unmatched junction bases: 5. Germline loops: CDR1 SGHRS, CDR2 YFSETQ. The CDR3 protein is CASSLGGQGYEQYF. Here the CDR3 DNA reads TGCGCCAGCAGCCTGGGGGGACAGGGGTACGAGCAGTACTTC.

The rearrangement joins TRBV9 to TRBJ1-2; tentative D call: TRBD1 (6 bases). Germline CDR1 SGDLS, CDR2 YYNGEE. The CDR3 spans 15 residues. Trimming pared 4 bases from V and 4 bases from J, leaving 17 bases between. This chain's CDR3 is CASSPSTGLIYGYTF. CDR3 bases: TGTGCCAGCAGCCCCTCGACAGGACTGATCTATGGCTACACCTTC.

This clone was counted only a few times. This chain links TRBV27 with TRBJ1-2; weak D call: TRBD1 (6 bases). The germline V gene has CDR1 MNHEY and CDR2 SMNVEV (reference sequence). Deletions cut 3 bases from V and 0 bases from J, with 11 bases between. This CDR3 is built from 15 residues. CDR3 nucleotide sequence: TGTGCCAGCAGTTTCAGACAGGCAGCTAACTATGGCTACACCTTC. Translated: CASSFRQAANYGYTF.

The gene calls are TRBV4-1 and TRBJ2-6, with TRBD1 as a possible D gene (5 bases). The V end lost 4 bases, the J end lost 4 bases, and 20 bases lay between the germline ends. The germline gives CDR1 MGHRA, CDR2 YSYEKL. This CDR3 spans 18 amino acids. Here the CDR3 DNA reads TGCGCCAGCAGCCGAGACTTTCTCAGGGTGAGGGGGGCCAACGTCCTGACTTTC. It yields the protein CASSRDFLRVRGANVLTF.

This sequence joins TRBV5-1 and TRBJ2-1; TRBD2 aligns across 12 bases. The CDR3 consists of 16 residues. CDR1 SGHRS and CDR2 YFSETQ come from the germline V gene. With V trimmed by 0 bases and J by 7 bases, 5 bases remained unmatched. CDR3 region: CASSLEETSGRNEQFF. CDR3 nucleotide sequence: TGCGCCAGCAGCTTGGAGGAGACTAGCGGGAGAAATGAGCAGTTCTTC.

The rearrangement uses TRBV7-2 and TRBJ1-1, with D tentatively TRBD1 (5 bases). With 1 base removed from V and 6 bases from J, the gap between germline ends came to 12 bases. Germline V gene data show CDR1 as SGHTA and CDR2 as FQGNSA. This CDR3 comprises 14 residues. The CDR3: CASSLGGGDSEAFF. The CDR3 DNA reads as TGTGCCAGCAGCTTAGGGGGAGGGGATTCTGAAGCTTTCTTT.

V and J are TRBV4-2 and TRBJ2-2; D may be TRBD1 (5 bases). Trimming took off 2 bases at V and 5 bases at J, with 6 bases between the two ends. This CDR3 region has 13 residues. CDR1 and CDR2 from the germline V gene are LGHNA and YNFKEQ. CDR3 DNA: TGTGCCAGCAGCCAACAGGGTACCGGGGAGCTGTTTTTT. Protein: CASSQQGTGELFF.